The 4 T cell receptor beta chains below were found in one sample sequenced in a study of blood T cell repertoires in COVID-19. Some clones are missing from TCRdb's copy, which holds only in-frame ones; the method was immunoSEQ multiplex PCR. The repertoire holds approximately 230,000 clones, with about 86% as singletons. The sequenced sample was peripheral blood. These receptors all stem from a man older than 75 with acute or convalescent COVID-19.

The CDR3: CASSLAGGYNEQFF. DNA of the CDR3: TGTGCCAGCAGCTTAGCGGGAGGCTACAATGAGCAGTTCTTC. The V call is TRBV7-9, the J call TRBJ2-1; TRBD2 is a possible D gene (6 bases). Per germline, CDR1 SEHNR and CDR2 FQNEAQ (reference sequence). This CDR3 contains 14 residues. The germline V and J ends were trimmed by 0 bases and 3 bases, with 6 bases remaining between them. Drawing the rest from reference TRBV7-9 and TRBJ2-1, the complete variable domain is DTGVSQNPRHKITKRGQNVTFRCDPISEHNRLYWYRQTLGQGPEFLTYFQNEAQLEKSRLLSDRFSAERPKGSFSTLEIQRTEQGDSAMYLCASSLAGGYNEQFFGPGTRLTVL.

The chain uses TRBV24-1 and TRBJ1-2, with D possibly matching TRBD1 (6 bases). CDR3 length equals 13 residues. V dropped 4 bases and J dropped 7 bases, with 12 bases sitting between them. CDR1 and CDR2 (germline): KGHDR, SFDVKD. CDR3: CATSERPGAGYTF. The DNA for the CDR3 is TGTGCCACCAGTGAGCGCCCAGGGGCTGGCTACACCTTC.

The table lists this clone with a count of one. The CDR3 DNA follows: TGTGCCAGCAGCGTATCGACAGGGGGCCTCACCGGGGAGCTGTTTTTT. Translated, it gives CASSVSTGGLTGELFF. The V call is TRBV9, the J call TRBJ2-2, with 10 bases that match TRBD1. Germline values: CDR1 SGDLS, CDR2 YYNGEE. This CDR3 is built from 16 residues. The J segment lost 4 bases and the V segment lost 1 base, leaving 4 bases of the junction unmatched.

The chain recombines TRBV5-1 with TRBJ1-1; no clear D gene. CDR1 and CDR2 (germline): SGHRS, YFSETQ. Trimming removed 2 bases at V and 1 base at J, with 9 bases between. This CDR3 region has 14 residues. CDR3 loop: CASSFRRENTEAFF. CDR3 DNA sequence: TGCGCCAGCAGCTTCCGGAGGGAGAACACTGAAGCTTTCTTT.